This T cell receptor beta chain comes out of a study of beta chain features in type 1 diabetes. Findings and limits, study-wide: A PCR bias possibly favoring shorter templates would apply equally to patients and controls. Shorter TCRB CDR3s, moderately but significantly so, were found in Type 1 diabetes patients in all four CD4+ subsets.

This clone was picked up a small number of times. Its specificity is unknown. The germline V gene encodes CDR1 SGHDN and CDR2 FVKESK. The V gene lost 0 bases and the J gene lost 12 bases, with 12 bases spanning the gap. CDR3 size: 13 residues. As every portion of the isolated RNA was reverse transcribed, the sequencing read expressed TCRB transcripts. Clones were read by immunoSEQ multiplex PCR, and TCRdb kept only the in-frame ones, dropping some. The sample lists about half a million clones, 25% to 35% occurring once. V is TRBV14 and J is TRBJ2-1; D remains ambiguous. The sequencing sample was made of naive CD4+ T cells from blood. This TCR was recovered from a man between 18 and 29 years old in good health. As DNA, the CDR3 is TGTGCCAGCAGCCAAGATCGGACCACTGGGCAGTTCTTC. It encodes CASSQDRTTGQFF.